The following is a T cell receptor (beta chain) sequence with its context. Its antigen is as yet unknown. With 60 Vbeta and 13 Jbeta primers, the PCR was carried out. Sequenced by immunoSEQ multiplex PCR; TCRdb stores in-frame clones only, minus some. Of approximately 120,000 clones listed, roughly 85% are singletons. V lost 6 bases and J 8 bases, leaving 19 bases between the germline ends. CDR3 length: 14 residues. Looked up from germline, CDR1 is MNHEY and CDR2 is SMNVEV (reference sequence). The sample originates from a study of cytomegalovirus exposure and HLA in healthy donors. Overall study findings and caveats: In a later analysis, HLA-associated TCR beta chains were more clonally expanded than equally common others. The study assumed roughly uniform donor sequencing depth for presence/absence analyses. Later on, an analysis tied around 17,000 TCR beta sequences to HLA alleles at 0.05 false discovery rate. V segments that were indistinguishable, TRBV6-2 and TRBV6-3 among them, were omitted from analysis.

V usage is TRBV27 and J usage is TRBJ1-2, with D possibly matching TRBD1 (6 bases). The specimen sequenced was PBMCs. The clonotype was recovered from a man aged 18 to 35 in good health and CMV-seropositive. The CDR3 loop is CASSPSGGAEGYTF. The CDR3 DNA reads as TGTGCCAGCAGCCCATCGGGGGGCGCGGAGGGCTACACCTTC.